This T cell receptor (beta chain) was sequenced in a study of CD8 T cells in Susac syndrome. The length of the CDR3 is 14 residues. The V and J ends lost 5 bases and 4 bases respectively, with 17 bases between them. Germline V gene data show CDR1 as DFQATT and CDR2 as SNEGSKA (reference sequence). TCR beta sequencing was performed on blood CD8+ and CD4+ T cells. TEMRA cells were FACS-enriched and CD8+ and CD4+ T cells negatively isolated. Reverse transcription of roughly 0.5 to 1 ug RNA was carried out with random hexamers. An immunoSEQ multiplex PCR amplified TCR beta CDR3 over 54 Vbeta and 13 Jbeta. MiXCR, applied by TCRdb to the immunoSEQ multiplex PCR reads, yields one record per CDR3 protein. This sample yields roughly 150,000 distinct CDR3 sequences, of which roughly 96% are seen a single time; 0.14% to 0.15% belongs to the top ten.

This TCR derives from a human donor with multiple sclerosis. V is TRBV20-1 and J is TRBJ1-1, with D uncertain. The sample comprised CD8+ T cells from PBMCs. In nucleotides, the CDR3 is TGCAGTGCTGGCCTGGTGGGGTTAGGCACTGAAGCTTTCTTT. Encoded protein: CSAGLVGLGTEAFF.